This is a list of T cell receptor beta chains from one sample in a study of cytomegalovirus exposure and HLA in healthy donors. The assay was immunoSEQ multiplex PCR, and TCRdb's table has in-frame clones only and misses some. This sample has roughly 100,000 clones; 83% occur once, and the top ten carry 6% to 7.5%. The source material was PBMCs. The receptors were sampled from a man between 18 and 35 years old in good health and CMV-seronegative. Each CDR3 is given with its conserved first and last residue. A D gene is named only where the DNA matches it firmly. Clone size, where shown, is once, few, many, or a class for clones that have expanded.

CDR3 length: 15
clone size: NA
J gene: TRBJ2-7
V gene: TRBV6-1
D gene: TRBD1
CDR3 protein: CASSPRQGATYEQYF
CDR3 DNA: TGTGCCAGCAGTCCCAGACAGGGGGCGACCTACGAGCAGTACTTC

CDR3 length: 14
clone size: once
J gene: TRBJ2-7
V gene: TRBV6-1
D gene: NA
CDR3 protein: CAISGSGTQYEQYF
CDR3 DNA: TGTGCCATCAGTGGTTCGGGGACTCAATACGAGCAGTACTTC

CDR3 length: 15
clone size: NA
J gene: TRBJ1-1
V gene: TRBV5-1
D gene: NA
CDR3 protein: CASSQDRSMNTEAFF
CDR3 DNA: TGCGCCAGCAGCCAAGACAGGTCTATGAACACTGAAGCTTTCTTT

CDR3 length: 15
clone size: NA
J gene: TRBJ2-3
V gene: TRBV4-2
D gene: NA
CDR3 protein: CASSQERRAADTQYF
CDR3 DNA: TGTGCCAGCAGCCAAGAAAGGAGGGCGGCAGATACGCAGTATTTT

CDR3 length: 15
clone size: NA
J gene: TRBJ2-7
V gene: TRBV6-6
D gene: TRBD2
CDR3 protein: CASSSRLAVAYEQYF
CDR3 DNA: TGTGCCAGCAGTTCCAGACTAGCGGTAGCCTACGAGCAGTACTTC

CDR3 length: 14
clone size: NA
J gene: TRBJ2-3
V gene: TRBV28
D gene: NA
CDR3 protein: CASSFTQGPDTQYF
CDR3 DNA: TGTGCCAGCAGTTTTACCCAGGGCCCGGATACGCAGTATTTT

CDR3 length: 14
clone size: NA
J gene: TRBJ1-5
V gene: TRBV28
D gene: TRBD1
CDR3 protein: CASSEDRDNQPQHF
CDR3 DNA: TGTGCCAGCAGTGAAGACAGGGACAATCAGCCCCAGCATTTT

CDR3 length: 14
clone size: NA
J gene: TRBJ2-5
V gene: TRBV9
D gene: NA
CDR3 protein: CASSVGGRKETQYF
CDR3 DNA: TGTGCCAGCAGCGTAGGTGGGAGGAAGGAGACCCAGTACTTC

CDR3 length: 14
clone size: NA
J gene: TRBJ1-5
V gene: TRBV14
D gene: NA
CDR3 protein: CASSHSGFNQPQHF
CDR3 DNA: TGTGCCAGCAGCCATTCCGGGTTCAATCAGCCCCAGCATTTT

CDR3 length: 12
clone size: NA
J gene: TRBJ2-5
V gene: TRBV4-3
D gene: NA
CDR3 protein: CASNVGQGTQYF
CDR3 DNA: TGCGCCAGCAACGTGGGCCAGGGGACCCAGTACTTC

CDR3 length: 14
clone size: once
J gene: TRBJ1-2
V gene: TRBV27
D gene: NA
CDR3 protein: CASSPRTASYGYTF
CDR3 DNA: TGTGCCAGCAGTCCCAGGACAGCTTCCTATGGCTACACCTTC

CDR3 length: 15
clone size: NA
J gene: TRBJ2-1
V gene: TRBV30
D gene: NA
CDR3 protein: CAWSPLEVSYDEQFF
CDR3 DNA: TGTGCCTGGAGTCCCCTAGAGGTCTCCTACGATGAGCAGTTCTTC

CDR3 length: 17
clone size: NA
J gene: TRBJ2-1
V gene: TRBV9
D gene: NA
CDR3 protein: CASSEGVVPLQSDEQFF
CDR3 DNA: TGTGCCAGCAGCGAGGGGGTGGTTCCCTTACAAAGCGATGAGCAGTTCTTC

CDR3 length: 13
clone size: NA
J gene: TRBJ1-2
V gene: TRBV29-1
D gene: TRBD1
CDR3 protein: CGGWTGGEYGYTF
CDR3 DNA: TGCGGCGGATGGACAGGGGGCGAGTATGGCTACACCTTC

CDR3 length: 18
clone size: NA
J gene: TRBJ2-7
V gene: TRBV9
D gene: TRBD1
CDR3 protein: CASSPYTGGAGKGYEQYF
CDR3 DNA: TGTGCTAGCAGCCCGTACACAGGGGGCGCCGGAAAGGGCTACGAGCAGTACTTC

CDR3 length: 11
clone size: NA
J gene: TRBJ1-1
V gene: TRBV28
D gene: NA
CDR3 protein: CASSPRGEAFF
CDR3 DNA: TGTGCCAGCAGTCCCCGGGGGGAAGCTTTCTTT

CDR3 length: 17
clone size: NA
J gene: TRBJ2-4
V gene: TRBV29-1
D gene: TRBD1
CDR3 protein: CSVGGLDRGAFKNIQYF
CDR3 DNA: TGCAGCGTGGGAGGTCTAGACAGGGGGGCATTCAAAAACATTCAGTACTTC

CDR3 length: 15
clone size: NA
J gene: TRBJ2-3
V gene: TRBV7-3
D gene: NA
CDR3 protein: CASSLAGRPTDTQYF
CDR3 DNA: TGTGCCAGCAGCTTAGCAGGAAGGCCCACAGATACGCAGTATTTT

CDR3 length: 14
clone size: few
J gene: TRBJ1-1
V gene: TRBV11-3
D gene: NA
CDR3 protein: CASSSRRVSTEAFF
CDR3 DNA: TGTGCCAGCAGCTCCCGACGGGTGAGCACTGAAGCTTTCTTT

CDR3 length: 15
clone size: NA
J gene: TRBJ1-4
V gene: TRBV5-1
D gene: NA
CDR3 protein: CASSLWGGPNEKLFF
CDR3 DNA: TGCGCCAGCAGCTTGTGGGGCGGTCCCAATGAAAAACTGTTTTTT